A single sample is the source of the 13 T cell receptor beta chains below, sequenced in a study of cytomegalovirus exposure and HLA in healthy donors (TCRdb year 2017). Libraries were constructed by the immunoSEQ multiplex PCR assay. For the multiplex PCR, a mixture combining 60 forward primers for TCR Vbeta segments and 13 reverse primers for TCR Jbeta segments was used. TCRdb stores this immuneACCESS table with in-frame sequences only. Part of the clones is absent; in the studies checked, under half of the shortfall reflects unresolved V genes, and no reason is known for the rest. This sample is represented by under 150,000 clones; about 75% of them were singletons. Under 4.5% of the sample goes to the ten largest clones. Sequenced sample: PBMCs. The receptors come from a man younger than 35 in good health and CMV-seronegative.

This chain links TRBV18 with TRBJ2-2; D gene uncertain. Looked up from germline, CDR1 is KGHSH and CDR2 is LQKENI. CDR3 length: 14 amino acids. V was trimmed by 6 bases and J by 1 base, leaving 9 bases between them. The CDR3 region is CASSPSGNTGELFF. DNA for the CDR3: TGTGCCAGCTCCCCCTCCGGGAACACCGGGGAGCTGTTTTTT. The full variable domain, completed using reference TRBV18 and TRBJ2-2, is NAGVMQNPRHLVRRRGQEARLRCSPMKGHSHVYWYRQLPEEGLKFMVYLQKENIIDESGMPKERFSAEFPKEGPSILRIQQVVRGDSAAYFCASSPSGNTGELFFGEGSRLTVL.

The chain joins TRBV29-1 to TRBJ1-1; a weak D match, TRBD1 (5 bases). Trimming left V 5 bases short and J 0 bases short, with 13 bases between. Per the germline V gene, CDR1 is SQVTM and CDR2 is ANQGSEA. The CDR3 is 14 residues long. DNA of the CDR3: TGCAGCGTTAGGAGGGGTTGGATGAACACTGAAGCTTTCTTT. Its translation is CSVRRGWMNTEAFF.

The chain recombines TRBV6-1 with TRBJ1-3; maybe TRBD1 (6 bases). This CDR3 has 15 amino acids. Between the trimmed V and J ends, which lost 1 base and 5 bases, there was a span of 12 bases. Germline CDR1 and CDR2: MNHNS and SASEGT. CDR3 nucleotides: TGTGCCAGCAGTGAAGGGACAGACTCCAGAAACACCATATATTTT. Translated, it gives CASSEGTDSRNTIYF.

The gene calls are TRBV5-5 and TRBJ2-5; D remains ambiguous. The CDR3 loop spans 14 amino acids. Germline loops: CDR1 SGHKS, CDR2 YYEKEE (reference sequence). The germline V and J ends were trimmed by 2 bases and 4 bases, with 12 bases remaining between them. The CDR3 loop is CASSLDGDLETQYF. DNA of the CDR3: TGTGCCAGCAGCTTAGACGGAGACCTAGAGACCCAGTACTTC. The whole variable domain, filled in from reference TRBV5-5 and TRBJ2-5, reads DAGVTQSPTHLIKTRGQQVTLRCSPISGHKSVSWYQQVLGQGPQFIFQYYEKEERGRGNFPDRFSARQFPNYSSELNVNALLLGDSALYLCASSLDGDLETQYFGPGTRLLVL.

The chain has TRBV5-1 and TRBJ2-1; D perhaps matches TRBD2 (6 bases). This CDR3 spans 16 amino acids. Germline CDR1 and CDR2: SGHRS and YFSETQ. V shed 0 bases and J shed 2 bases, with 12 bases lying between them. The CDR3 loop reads CASSLGLASAYNEQFF. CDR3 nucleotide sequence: TGCGCCAGCAGCTTGGGTCTAGCGTCTGCCTACAATGAGCAGTTCTTC.

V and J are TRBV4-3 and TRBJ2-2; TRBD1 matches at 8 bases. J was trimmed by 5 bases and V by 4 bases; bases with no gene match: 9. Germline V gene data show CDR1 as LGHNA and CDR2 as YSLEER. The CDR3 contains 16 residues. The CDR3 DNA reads TGCGCCAGCAGCCTGACACAGGGGGTAGAAACCGGGGAGCTGTTTTTT. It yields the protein CASSLTQGVETGELFF.

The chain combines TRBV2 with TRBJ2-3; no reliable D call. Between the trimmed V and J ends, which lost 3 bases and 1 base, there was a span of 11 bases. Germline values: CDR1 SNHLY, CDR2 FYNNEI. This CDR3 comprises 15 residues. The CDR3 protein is CASSDLGHGTDTQYF. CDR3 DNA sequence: TGTGCCAGCAGTGACCTTGGGCACGGCACAGATACGCAGTATTTT.

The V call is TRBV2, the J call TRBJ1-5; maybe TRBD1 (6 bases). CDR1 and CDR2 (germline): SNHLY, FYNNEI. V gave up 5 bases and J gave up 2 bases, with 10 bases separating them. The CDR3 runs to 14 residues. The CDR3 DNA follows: TGTGCCAGCAGTCCGGGGGGCGGCAATCAGCCCCAGCATTTT. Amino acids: CASSPGGGNQPQHF.

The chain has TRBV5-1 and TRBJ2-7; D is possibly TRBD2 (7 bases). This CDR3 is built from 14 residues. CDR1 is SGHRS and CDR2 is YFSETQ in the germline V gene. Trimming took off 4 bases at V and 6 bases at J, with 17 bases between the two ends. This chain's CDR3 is CASSNYGGQSEQYF. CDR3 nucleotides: TGCGCCAGCAGCAACTACGGGGGGCAGAGCGAGCAGTACTTC.

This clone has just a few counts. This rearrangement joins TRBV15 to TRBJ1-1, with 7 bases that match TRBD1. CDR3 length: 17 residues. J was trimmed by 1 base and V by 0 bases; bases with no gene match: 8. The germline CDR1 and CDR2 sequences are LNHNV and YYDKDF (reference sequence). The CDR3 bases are TGTGCCACCAGCAGAGATAGCTTGGGACAGCCGAACACTGAAGCTTTCTTT. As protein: CATSRDSLGQPNTEAFF.

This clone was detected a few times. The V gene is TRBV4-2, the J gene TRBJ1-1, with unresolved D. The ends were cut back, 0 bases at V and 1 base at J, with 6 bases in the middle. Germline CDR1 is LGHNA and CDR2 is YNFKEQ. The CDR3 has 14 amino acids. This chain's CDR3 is CASSQELRNTEAFF. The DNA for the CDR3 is TGTGCCAGCAGCCAAGAACTAAGGAACACTGAAGCTTTCTTT.

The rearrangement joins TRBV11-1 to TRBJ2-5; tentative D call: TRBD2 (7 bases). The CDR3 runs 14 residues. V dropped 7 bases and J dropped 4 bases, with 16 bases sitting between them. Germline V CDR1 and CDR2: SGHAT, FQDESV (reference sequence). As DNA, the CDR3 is TGTGCCAGCACCGAACCCGGGGGGCGAGAGACCCAGTACTTC. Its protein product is CASTEPGGRETQYF.

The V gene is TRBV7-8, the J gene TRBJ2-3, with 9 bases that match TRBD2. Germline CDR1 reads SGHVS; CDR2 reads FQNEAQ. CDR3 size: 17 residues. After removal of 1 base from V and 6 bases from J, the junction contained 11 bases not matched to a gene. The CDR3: CASSLVWLAGTRDTQYF. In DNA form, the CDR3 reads TGTGCCAGCAGCTTAGTATGGCTAGCGGGGACCCGGGATACGCAGTATTTT.